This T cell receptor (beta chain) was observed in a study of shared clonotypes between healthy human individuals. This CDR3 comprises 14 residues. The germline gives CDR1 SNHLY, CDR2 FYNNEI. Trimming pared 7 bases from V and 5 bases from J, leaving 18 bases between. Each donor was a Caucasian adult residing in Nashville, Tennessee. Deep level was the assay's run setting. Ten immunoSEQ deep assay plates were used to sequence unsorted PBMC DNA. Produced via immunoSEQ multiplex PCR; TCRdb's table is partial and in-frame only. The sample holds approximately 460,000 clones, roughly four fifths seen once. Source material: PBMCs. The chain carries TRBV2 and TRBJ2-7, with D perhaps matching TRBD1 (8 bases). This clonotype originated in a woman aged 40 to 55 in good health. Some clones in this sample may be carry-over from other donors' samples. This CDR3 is CASTRTGRGDEQYF. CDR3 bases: TGTGCCAGCACCAGGACAGGGAGGGGCGACGAGCAGTACTTC. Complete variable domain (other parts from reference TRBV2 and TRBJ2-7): EPEVTQTPSHQVTQMGQEVILRCVPISNHLYFYWYRQILGQKVEFLVSFYNNEISEKSEIFDDQFSVERPDGSNFTLKIRSTKLEDSAMYFCASTRTGRGDEQYFGPGTRLTVT.